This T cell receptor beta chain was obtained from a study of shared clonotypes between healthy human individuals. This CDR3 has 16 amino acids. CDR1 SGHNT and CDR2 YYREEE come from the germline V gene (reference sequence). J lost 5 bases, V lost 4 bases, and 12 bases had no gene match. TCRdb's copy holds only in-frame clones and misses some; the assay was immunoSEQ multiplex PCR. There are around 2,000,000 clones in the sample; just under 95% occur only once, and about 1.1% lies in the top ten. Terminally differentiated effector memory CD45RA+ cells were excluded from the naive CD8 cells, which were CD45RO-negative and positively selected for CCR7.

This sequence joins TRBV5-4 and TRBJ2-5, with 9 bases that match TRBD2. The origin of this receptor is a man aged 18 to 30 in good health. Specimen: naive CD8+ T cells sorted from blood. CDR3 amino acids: CASSADSGGLAETQYF. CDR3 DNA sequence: TGTGCCAGCAGCGCAGATAGCGGGGGCTTAGCGGAGACCCAGTACTTC. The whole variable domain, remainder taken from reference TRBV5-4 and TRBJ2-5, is ETGVTQSPTHLIKTRGQQVTLRCSSQSGHNTVSWYQQALGQGPQFIFQYYREEENGRGNFPPRFSGLQFPNYSSELNVNALELDDSALYLCASSADSGGLAETQYFGPGTRLLVL.